These 22 T cell receptor beta chains came from one sample sequenced in a study of blood T cell repertoires in COVID-19. The assay was immunoSEQ multiplex PCR, and TCRdb's table has in-frame clones only and misses some. The data show 200,000 to 250,000 clones, around 90% seen once. The specimen was peripheral blood. The receptors derive from a man aged 18 to 29 with active or convalescent COVID-19.

The chain carries TRBV5-1 and TRBJ1-2; TRBD1 agrees at 7 bases. The CDR3 is 13 residues long. Trimming took 5 bases from V and 6 from J; bases not matched to a gene: 7. Germline CDR1 SGHRS, CDR2 YFSETQ. The CDR3 region has the DNA TGCGCCAGCAGACCCAGGGGGACCGATGGCTACACCTTC. It is translated as CASRPRGTDGYTF.

The chain couples TRBV21-1 to TRBJ1-2; whether TRBD1, the table's D call, matches the DNA was not checked. TRBV21-1 is a documented pseudogene. This CDR3 is built from 14 residues. CDR3 DNA sequence: TGTGCCAGCAGCAAAGTTCTGGGGCCCTATGGCTACACCTTC. Amino acid sequence: CASSKVLGPYGYTF.

The chain recombines TRBV7-3 with TRBJ2-5, with 9 bases that match TRBD2. The CDR3 loop spans 15 amino acids. J gave up 2 bases and V 5 bases, and 6 bases lay outside the gene matches. Germline V lookup: CDR1 SGHTA, CDR2 FQGTGA. CDR3 DNA sequence: TGTGCCAGCAGCGAGGGACTAGCTGCTCAAGAGACCCAGTACTTC. Translated, it gives CASSEGLAAQETQYF.

The chain uses TRBV7-2 and TRBJ2-7; TRBD1 matches 7 bases. The CDR3 spans 14 residues. The V segment lost 5 bases and the J segment 3 bases; nucleotides outside the gene matches: 7. Germline CDR1 reads SGHTA; CDR2 reads FQGNSA. The CDR3 loop reads CASSMTGQHYEQYF. CDR3 bases: TGTGCCAGCAGCATGACGGGACAGCACTACGAGCAGTACTTC.

The chain couples TRBV30 to TRBJ1-1; 8 nucleotides align to TRBD1. The junction had 12 bases not matched to a gene; V was cut back by 5 bases and J by 1 base. The CDR3 spans 16 residues. Germline loops: CDR1 GTSNPN, CDR2 SVGIG (reference sequence). The DNA of the CDR3 is TGTGCCTGGTCCGACCCCACCGGACAGGGGAACACTGAAGCTTTCTTT. This translates into CAWSDPTGQGNTEAFF.

This clone was counted a single time. This chain links TRBV6-5 with TRBJ1-5; D unresolved. Germline V gives CDR1 MNHEY, CDR2 SVGAGI. The CDR3 is 14 amino acids. Trimming removed 2 bases from V and 3 bases from J, with 8 bases in between. The CDR3 region has the DNA TGTGCCAGCAGTTACGCGGGTAACAATCAGCCCCAGCATTTT. It yields the protein CASSYAGNNQPQHF.

This chain joins TRBV20-1 and TRBJ1-2; D is perhaps TRBD1 (6 bases). Looked up from germline, CDR1 is DFQATT and CDR2 is SNEGSKA (reference sequence). CDR3 length: 11 amino acids. Trimming stripped 2 bases from V and 10 bases from J, with 11 bases between. The CDR3 DNA reads as TGCAGTGCTAGACAGGGGTTGGCCTACACCTTC. Translated, it gives CSARQGLAYTF.

This chain uses TRBV11-2 with TRBJ1-1, with TRBD1 matching over 8 bases. CDR3 size: 13 residues. Per the germline V gene, CDR1 is SGHAT and CDR2 is FQNNGV. The V segment lost 0 bases and the J segment 8 bases; nucleotides outside the gene matches: 2. Here the CDR3 reads CASSLDRDREAFF. The CDR3 DNA sequence: TGTGCCAGCAGCTTAGACCGGGACAGGGAAGCTTTCTTT. The complete variable domain, with remaining parts taken from reference TRBV11-2 and TRBJ1-1, reads EAGVAQSPRYKIIEKRQSVAFWCNPISGHATLYWYQQILGQGPKLLIQFQNNGVVDDSQLPKDRFSAERLKGVDSTLKIQPAKLEDSAVYLCASSLDRDREAFFGQGTRLTVV.

The CDR3 sequence is CAWSTTGLTEAFF. For the CDR3, the DNA is TGTGCCTGGAGTACAACGGGGTTAACTGAAGCTTTCTTT. The rearrangement uses TRBV30 and TRBJ1-1, with D unclear. Trimming shortened V by 2 bases and J by 5 bases, and 12 bases separated the two germline ends. CDR1 GTSNPN and CDR2 SVGIG come from the germline V gene (reference sequence). CDR3 length: 13 residues.

The chain uses TRBV18 and TRBJ2-1, with TRBD1 matching over 8 bases. This CDR3 contains 17 residues. CDR1 is KGHSH, CDR2 LQKENI, per germline. V shed 3 bases, J shed 8 bases, and the junction held 15 bases outside the gene matches. The CDR3 here is CASSPTTGAPGSHEQFF. CDR3 DNA sequence: TGTGCCAGCTCACCGACGACAGGGGCCCCGGGGTCTCATGAGCAGTTCTTC.

CDR3 nucleotide sequence: TGTGCCAGCAGCTATGAGGGCATGAACACTGAAGCTTTCTTT. This translates into CASSYEGMNTEAFF. The rearrangement joins TRBV7-9 to TRBJ1-1; no firm D call. The CDR3 is 14 amino acids. The germline V gene has CDR1 SEHNR and CDR2 FQNEAQ (reference sequence). V gave up 4 bases and J gave up 0 bases, with 9 bases separating them. The variable domain in full, with the rest retrieved from reference TRBV7-9 and TRBJ1-1, is DTGVSQNPRHKITKRGQNVTFRCDPISEHNRLYWYRQTLGQGPEFLTYFQNEAQLEKSRLLSDRFSAERPKGSFSTLEIQRTEQGDSAMYLCASSYEGMNTEAFFGQGTRLTVV.

The rearrangement joins TRBV6-5 to TRBJ1-2, with 10 nucleotides matching TRBD1. This CDR3 contains 13 residues. Germline lookup yields CDR1 MNHEY and CDR2 SVGAGI. V was clipped by 5 bases and J by 8 bases; unmatched bases: 5. CDR3 nucleotide sequence: TGTGCCAGCAGTCCGGGACAGGGGAGAGGCTACACCTTC. Protein: CASSPGQGRGYTF.

In its sample, this clone was seen once. J is TRBJ1-5 and V is TRBV5-1, with a possible D match to TRBD1 (5 bases). The CDR3 has 17 residues. From germline, CDR1 is SGHRS and CDR2 YFSETQ. In nucleotides, the CDR3 is TGCGCTGCAGTAATCGGGGGACGGACGTTACCCAATCAGCCCCAGCATTTT. Encoded protein: CAAVIGGRTLPNQPQHF. The full variable domain, with the rest looked up from reference TRBV5-1 and TRBJ1-5, is KAGVTQTPRYLIKTRGQQVTLSCSPISGHRSVSWYQQTPGQGLQFLFEYFSETQRNKGNFPGRFSGRQFSNSRSEMNVSTLELGDSALYLCAAVIGGRTLPNQPQHFGDGTRLSIL.

The J gene is TRBJ2-2, the V gene TRBV28, with D unclear. CDR1 and CDR2 (germline): MDHEN, SYDVKM. The CDR3 is 15 residues long. The V gene lost 6 bases and the J gene lost 4 bases, with 15 bases spanning the gap. The chain's CDR3 is CASRGPNVITGELFF. CDR3 DNA: TGTGCCAGCAGGGGCCCGAATGTAATCACCGGGGAGCTGTTTTTT.

This clone was detected a few times. J is TRBJ1-3 and V is TRBV6-4; perhaps TRBD1 as D (5 bases). Germline CDR1 MRHNA, CDR2 SNTAGT. The CDR3 extends over 16 amino acids. V was pared by 4 bases and J by 0 bases, with 13 bases between. The CDR3: CASSGVTGRSGNTIYF. Written as DNA, the CDR3 is TGTGCCAGCAGTGGGGTCACAGGACGCTCTGGAAACACCATATATTTT.

This chain uses TRBV3-1 (or the pseudogene TRBV3-2) with TRBJ2-1; TRBD1 might be the D (5 bases). The CDR3 has 15 residues. Trimming shortened V by 2 bases and J by 0 bases, and 8 bases separated the two germline ends. CDR1 and CDR2 (germline): LGHDT, YNNKEL (reference sequence). CDR3 bases: TGTGCCAGCAGCCAATACAGGAGCTCCTACAATGAGCAGTTCTTC. This translates into CASSQYRSSYNEQFF.

The rearrangement links TRBV4-2 to TRBJ2-3; 14 positions match TRBD2. This CDR3 is built from 17 residues. CDR1 LGHNA and CDR2 YNFKEQ come from the germline V gene. Trimming took 0 bases from V and 5 from J; bases not matched to a gene: 4. CDR3 residues: CASSQDIGLAGGDTQYF. As DNA, the CDR3 is TGTGCCAGCAGCCAAGATATTGGACTAGCGGGAGGAGATACGCAGTATTTT.

The chain recombines TRBV7-3 with TRBJ1-2, with TRBD1 matching 10 bases. CDR1 is SGHTA and CDR2 is FQGTGA in the germline V gene. V lost 5 bases and J lost 7; bases outside the gene matches: 7. CDR3 length equals 14 residues. The CDR3 DNA is TGTGCCAGCAGCGACAGACAGGGGGCGCTTGGCTACACCTTC. Protein sequence: CASSDRQGALGYTF.

This chain joins TRBV5-1 and TRBJ2-1; tentative D call: TRBD1 (6 bases). CDR3 size: 12 residues. Germline V gene data show CDR1 as SGHRS and CDR2 as YFSETQ. Trimming shortened V by 2 bases and J by 8 bases, and 8 bases separated the two germline ends. CDR3 in amino acids: CASSFPGDEQFF. The CDR3 bases are TGCGCCAGCAGCTTCCCAGGGGATGAGCAGTTCTTC.

The rearrangement uses TRBV27 and TRBJ1-2, with D possibly TRBD1 on 6 matching bases. Trimming pared 5 bases from V and 9 bases from J, leaving 16 bases between. The CDR3 runs 13 residues. Per the germline V gene, CDR1 is MNHEY and CDR2 is SMNVEV (reference sequence). The CDR3 DNA sequence: TGTGCCAGCAGTCCCTACTCAGGGGATCGCTACACCTTC. Translated: CASSPYSGDRYTF.

This chain links TRBV5-5 with TRBJ2-1; 14 bases align to TRBD2. The J segment lost 4 bases and the V segment lost 1 base, leaving 13 bases of the junction unmatched. Per the germline V gene, CDR1 is SGHKS and CDR2 is YYEKEE (reference sequence). This CDR3 spans 20 amino acids. The CDR3 nucleotides are TGTGCCAGCAGCTTGCTGACTAGCGGGAGGGCCAACCGCATTTACAATGAGCAGTTCTTC. This encodes CASSLLTSGRANRIYNEQFF.

The chain combines TRBV5-1 with TRBJ2-4, with D possibly TRBD1 on 5 matching bases. Trimming took 3 bases from V and 10 from J, leaving 17 bases between them. The CDR3 extends over 14 amino acids. Germline assignment: CDR1 SGHRS and CDR2 YFSETQ. In nucleotides, the CDR3 is TGCGCCAGCAGCTGGGGTCGGCAGGGTGATATTCAGTACTTC. It codes for CASSWGRQGDIQYF.